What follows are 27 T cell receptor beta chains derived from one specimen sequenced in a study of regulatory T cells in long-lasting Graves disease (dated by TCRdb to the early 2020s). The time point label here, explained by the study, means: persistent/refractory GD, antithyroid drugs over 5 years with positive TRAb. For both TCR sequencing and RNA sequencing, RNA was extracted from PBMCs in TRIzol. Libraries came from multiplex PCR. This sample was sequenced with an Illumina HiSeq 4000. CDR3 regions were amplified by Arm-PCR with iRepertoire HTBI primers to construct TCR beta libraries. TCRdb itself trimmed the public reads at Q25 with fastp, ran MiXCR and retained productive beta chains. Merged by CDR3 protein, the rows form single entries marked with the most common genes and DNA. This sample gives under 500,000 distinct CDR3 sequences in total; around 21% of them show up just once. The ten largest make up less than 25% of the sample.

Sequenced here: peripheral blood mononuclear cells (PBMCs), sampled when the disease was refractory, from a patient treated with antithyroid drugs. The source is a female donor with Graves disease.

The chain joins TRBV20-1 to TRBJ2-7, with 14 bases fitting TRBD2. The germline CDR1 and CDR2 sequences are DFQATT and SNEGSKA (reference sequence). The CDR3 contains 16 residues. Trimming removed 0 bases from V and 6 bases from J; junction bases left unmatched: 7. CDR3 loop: CSARDGTSGSSSEQYF. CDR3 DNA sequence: TGCAGTGCTAGAGATGGGACTAGCGGGAGTTCCAGCGAGCAGTACTTC.

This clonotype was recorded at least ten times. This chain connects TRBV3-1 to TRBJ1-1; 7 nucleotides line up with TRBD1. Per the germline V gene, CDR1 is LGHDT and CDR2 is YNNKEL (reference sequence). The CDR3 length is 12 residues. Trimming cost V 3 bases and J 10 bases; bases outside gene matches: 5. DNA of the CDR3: TGTGCCAGCAGCCAGAAGGGGGCTGGAGCTTTCTTT. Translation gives CASSQKGAGAFF. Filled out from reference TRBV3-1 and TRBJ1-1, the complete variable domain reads DTAVSQTPKYLVTQMGNDKSIKCEQNLGHDTMYWYKQDSKKFLKIMFSYNNKELIINETVPNRFSPKSPDKAHLNLHINSLELGDSAVYFCASSQKGAGAFFGQGTRLTVV.

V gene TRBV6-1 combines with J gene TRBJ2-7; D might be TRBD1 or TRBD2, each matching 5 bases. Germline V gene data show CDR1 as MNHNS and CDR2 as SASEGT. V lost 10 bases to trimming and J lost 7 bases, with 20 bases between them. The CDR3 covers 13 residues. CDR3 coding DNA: TGTGCCACAAAACGGGACCCCTCACGTGAGCAGTACTTC. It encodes CATKRDPSREQYF.

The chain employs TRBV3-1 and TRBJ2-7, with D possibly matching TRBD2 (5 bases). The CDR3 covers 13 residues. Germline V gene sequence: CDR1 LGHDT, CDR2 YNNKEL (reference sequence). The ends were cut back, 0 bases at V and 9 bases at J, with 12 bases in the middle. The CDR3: CASSQDVTRGQYF. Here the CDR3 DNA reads TGTGCCAGCAGCCAAGATGTGACCCGGGGGCAGTACTTC.

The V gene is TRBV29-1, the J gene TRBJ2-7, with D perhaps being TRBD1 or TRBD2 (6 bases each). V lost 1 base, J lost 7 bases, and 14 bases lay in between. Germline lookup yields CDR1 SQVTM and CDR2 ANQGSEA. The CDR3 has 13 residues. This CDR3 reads CSVEAGGPSEQYF. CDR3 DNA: TGCAGCGTTGAAGCTGGGGGGCCGAGTGAGCAGTACTTC.

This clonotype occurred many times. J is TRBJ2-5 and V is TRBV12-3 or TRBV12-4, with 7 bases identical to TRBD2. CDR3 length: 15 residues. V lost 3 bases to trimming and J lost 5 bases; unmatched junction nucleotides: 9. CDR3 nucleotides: TGTGCCAGCAGTTTGTCTAGCGGCAGAGGGGAGACCCAGTACTTC. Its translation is CASSLSSGRGETQYF.

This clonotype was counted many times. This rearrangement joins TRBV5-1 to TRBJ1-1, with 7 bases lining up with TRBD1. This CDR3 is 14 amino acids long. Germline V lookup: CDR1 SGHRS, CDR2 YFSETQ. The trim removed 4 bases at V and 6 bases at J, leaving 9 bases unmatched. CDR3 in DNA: TGCGCCAGCAGCCCCCCCGACAGGGCGGCTGAAGCTTTCTTT. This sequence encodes CASSPPDRAAEAFF.

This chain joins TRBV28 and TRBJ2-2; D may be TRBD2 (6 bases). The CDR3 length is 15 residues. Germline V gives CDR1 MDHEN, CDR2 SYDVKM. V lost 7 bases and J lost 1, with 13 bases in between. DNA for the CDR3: TGTGCCAGCAAGGAGGGGCCGAAGAACACCGGGGAGCTGTTTTTT. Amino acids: CASKEGPKNTGELFF.

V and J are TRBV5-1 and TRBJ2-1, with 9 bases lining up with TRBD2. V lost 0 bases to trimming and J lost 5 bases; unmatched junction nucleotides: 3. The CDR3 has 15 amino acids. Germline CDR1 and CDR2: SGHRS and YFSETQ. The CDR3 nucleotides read TGCGCCAGCAGCTTGGTCGCGGGAGGGAACAATGAGCAGTTCTTC. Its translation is CASSLVAGGNNEQFF.

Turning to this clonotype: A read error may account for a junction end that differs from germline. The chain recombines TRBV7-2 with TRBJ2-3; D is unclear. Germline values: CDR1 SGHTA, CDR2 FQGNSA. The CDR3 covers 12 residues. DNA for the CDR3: TGTGCCGGCAGCTCGGAGATAGGTTTGCAGTATTTT. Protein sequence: CAGSSEIGLQYF.

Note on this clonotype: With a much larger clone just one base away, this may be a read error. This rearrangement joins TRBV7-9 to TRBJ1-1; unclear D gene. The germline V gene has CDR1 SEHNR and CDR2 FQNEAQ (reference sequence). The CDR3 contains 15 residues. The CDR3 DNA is TGTGCCAGCAGTTTCCCTGGGGTGGGGTTCACTGGAGCTTTCTTT. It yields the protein CASSFPGVGFTGAFF.

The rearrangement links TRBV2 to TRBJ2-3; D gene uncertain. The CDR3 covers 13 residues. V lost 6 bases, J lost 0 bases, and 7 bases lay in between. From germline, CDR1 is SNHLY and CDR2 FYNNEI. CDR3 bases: TGTGCCAGCAGGGGAAGGAGCACAGATACGCAGTATTTT. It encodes CASRGRSTDTQYF.

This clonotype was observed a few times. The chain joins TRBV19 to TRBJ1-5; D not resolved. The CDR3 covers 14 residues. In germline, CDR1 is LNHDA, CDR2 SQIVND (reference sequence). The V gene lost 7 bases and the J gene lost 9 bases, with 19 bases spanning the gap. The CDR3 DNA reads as TGTGCCAGTACGGCGGGATCAACGGGCCGGCCCCAGCATTTT. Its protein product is CASTAGSTGRPQHF.

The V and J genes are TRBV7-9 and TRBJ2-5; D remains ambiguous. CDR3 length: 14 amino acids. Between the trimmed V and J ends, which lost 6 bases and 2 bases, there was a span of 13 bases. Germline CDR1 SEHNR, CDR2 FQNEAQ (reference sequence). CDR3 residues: CASSSTVYQETQYF. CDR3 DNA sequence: TGTGCCAGCAGTTCAACTGTATATCAAGAGACCCAGTACTTC.

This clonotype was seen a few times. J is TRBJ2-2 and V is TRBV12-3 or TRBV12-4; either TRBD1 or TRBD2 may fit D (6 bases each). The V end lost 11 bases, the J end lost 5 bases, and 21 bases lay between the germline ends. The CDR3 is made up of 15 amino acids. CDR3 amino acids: CAAGWKGGTTGELFF. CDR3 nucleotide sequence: TGTGCCGCGGGGTGGAAGGGGGGCACTACCGGGGAGCTGTTTTTT.

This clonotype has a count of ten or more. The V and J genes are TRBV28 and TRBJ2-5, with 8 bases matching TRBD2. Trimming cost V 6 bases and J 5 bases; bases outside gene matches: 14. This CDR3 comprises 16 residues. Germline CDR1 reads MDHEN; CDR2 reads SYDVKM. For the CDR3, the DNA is TGTGCCAGCAGGACCGGGGGCGGGAGGTTTCGGGAGACCCAGTACTTC. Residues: CASRTGGGRFRETQYF.

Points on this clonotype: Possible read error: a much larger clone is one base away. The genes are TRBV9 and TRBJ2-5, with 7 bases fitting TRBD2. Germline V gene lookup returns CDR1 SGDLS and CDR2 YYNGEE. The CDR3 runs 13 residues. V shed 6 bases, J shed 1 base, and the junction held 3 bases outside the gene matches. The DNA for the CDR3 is TGTGCCAGCAACGGGACTACCCAAGAGACCCAGTACTTC. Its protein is CASNGTTQETQYF.

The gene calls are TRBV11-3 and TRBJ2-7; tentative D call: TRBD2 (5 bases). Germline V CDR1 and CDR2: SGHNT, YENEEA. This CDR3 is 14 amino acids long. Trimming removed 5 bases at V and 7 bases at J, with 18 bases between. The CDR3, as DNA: TGTGCCAGCAGCATACACCGACTAACCATAGAGCAGTACTTC. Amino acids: CASSIHRLTIEQYF.

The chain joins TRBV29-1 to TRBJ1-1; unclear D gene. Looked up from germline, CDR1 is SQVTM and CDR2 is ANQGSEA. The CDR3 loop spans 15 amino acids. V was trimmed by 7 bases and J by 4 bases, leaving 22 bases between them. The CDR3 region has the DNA TGCAGCGGAACCCGGACCCTCGCGGGGAGCACTGAAGCTTTCTTT. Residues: CSGTRTLAGSTEAFF.

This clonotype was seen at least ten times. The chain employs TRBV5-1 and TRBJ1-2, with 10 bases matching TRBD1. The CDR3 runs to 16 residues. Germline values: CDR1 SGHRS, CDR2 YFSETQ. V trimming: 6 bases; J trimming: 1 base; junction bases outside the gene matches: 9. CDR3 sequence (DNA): TGCGCCAGCAAGGCCCCCGGGACAGGGGATAACTATGGCTACACCTTC. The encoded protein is CASKAPGTGDNYGYTF.

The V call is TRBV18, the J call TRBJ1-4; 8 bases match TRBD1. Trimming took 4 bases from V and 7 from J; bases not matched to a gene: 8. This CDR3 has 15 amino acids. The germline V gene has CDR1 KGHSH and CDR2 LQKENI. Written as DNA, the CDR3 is TGTGCCAGCTCACGCTTCAGGGGGCTCGGTGAAAAACTGTTTTTT. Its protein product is CASSRFRGLGEKLFF.

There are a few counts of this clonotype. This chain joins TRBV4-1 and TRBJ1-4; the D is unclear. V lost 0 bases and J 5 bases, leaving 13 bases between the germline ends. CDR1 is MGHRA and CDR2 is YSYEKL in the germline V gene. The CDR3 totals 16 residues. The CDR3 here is CASSQDSRERNEKLFF. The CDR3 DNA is TGCGCCAGCAGCCAAGATAGTCGGGAAAGGAATGAAAAACTGTTTTTT.

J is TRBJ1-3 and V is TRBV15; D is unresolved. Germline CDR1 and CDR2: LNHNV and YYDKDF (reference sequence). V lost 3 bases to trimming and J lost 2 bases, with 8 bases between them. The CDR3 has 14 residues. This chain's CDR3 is CATSRHGPGNTIYF. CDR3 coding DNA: TGTGCCACCAGCAGGCACGGACCTGGAAACACCATATATTTT.

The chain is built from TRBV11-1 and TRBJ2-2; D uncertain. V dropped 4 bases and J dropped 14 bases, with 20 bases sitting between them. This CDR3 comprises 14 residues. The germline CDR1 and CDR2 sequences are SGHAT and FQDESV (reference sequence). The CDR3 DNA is TGTGCCAGCAGCTCTCCCCGGCCCTACACGGGCCTGTTTTTT. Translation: CASSSPRPYTGLFF.

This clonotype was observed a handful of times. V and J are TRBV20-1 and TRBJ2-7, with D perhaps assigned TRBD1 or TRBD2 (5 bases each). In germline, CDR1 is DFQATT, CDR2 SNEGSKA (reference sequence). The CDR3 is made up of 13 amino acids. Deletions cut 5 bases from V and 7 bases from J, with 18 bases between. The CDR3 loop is CSAHSPGTEEQYF. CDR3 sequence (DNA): TGCAGTGCTCACTCGCCCGGGACGGAAGAGCAGTACTTC.

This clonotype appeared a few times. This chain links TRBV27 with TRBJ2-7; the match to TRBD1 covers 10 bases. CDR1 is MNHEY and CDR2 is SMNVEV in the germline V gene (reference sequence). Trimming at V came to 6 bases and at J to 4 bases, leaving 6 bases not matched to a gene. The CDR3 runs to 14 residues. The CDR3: CASSPDRGLYEQYF. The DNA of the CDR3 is TGTGCCAGCAGCCCAGACAGGGGGCTTTACGAGCAGTACTTC.

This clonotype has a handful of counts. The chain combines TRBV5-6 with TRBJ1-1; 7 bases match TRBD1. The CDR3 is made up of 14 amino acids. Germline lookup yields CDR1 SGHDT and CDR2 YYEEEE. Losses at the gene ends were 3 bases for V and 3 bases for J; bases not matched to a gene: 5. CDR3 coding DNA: TGTGCCAGCAGCTCTAAGGACAGGTACACTGAAGCTTTCTTT. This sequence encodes CASSSKDRYTEAFF.